This entry describes one TCR beta chain. This clone was found a few times. Its recognized antigen is unknown. Nothing much larger sits one base from this clone, and base qualities are not available. For sequencing of the TCRbeta CDR3 region, genomic DNA was extracted from the sorted cells. The immunoSEQ Assay was used to sequence the TCRbeta CDR3 regions. Here the immuneACCESS table is served through TCRdb, limited to in-frame sequences with V and J called. Missing clones are a known gap in these copies; in checked studies unresolved V genes cover under half, and the rest lacks a known reason. This sample lists about 33,000 clones; around 80% were detected once. 11% of the sample is taken by the ten largest. The trial excluded patients who had a history of autoimmune disease or were on systemic immunosuppression. Peripheral blood for TCR sequencing was drawn from every dose cohort at baseline, at cycle 4 day 1 and at cycle 7 day 1. The samples were taken from a phase I, first-in-human, multicenter, open-label dose-escalation trial of ivuxolimab. Adults with locally advanced or metastatic melanoma, renal cell carcinoma, hepatocellular carcinoma or head and neck squamous cell carcinoma were enrolled in the trial. Before TCR sequencing, CD4+ T cells and CD8+ T cells were sorted from peripheral blood as separate populations.

These data originate in a study of OX40 agonist ivuxolimab in advanced cancers. For context, the study as a whole: Ivuxolimab, which targeted the costimulatory receptor OX40 (CD134), was an agonistic, fully human IgG2 monoclonal antibody. Intravenous ivuxolimab was administered to patients every 2 weeks at six dose levels: 0.01, 0.1, 0.3, 1.5, 3 and 10 mg/kg. Among the 52 dose-escalation patients, 19 had hepatocellular carcinoma, roughly 15 melanoma, 9 renal cell carcinoma and 9 head and neck cancer. In the dose-escalation cohort, 70% to 85% of patients were male, and the mean age was around 60 years, with a range of roughly 20 to 80. Prior anti-PD-1, anti-PD-L1 or anti-CTLA-4 therapy was permitted, and checkpoint inhibitors had been received by roughly 40% of dose-escalation patients. Three dose-escalation patients achieved partial responses, one with hepatocellular carcinoma and two with cutaneous melanoma. The point of sequencing TCRbeta in the periphery was to test whether ivuxolimab changed TCR sequence diversity and drove clonal T-cell expansion. The monotherapy dose-escalation portion (N of about 49 patients) of the phase I ivuxolimab trial is reported in the paper. What the work shows at the level of the full study, not this receptor alone: Antigen specificity was not determined for the clonally expanded peripheral T cells. Low levels of normalized T-cell clonal expansion were also seen in some patients who did not respond. After ivuxolimab, CD8+ T cells had more expanded clones than CD4+ T cells on average. In the 0.1-3.0 mg/kg groups, partial responders had among the lowest normalized peripheral clonal expansion, particularly in CD8+ T cells. At doses of 0.1 to 3.0 mg/kg, clonal expansion of both CD4+ and CD8+ blood T cells was observed from baseline to week 6.

The CDR3 numbers 14 residues from cysteine through phenylalanine. CDR3 DNA is the only sequence kept; it has 42 bases, read in frame from the first base. CDR1 and CDR2 were assigned from the germline V gene as MGHRA and YSYEKL. Deletion took 1 base off V and 6 bases off J, with a span of 12 bases between the germline ends. The chain employs TRBV4-1 and TRBJ1-2; the D gene is not confidently resolved. This material consisted of CD4+ or CD8+ T cells sorted from blood, taken in a trial of the OX40 agonist ivuxolimab. The clonotype was recovered from an adult with an advanced solid tumor such as melanoma, head and neck, liver or kidney cancer. DNA sequence: TGCGCCAGCAGCCAAGGTCGAGGGTGGCATGGCTACACCTTC. Its product reads: CASSQGRGWHGYTF.